A selection of T cell receptor beta chains follows, all from one sample in a study of synovial regulatory T cells in juvenile arthritis. Libraries were prepared by immunoSEQ multiplex PCR; TCRdb keeps only in-frame clonotypes and omits some of them. Here the sample table reports 9,000 to 10,000 clones. Source material: Treg cells from blood. These receptors all stem from a donor younger than 30 with juvenile idiopathic arthritis. Both conserved end residues are part of each CDR3. Clone size, where shown, is once, few, many, or a class for clones that have expanded.

>TRBJ2-4|NA|TRBV7-9
CASSPGRGPGNIQYF
>TRBJ2-7|NA|TRBV18
CASSPPVGQGSYEQYF
>TRBJ1-2|NA|TRBV7-3
CASTDGTRNGYTF
>TRBJ2-2|NA|TRBV7-3
CASSPIAGGPNTGELFF
>TRBJ1-2|NA|TRBV5-1
CASSLMAGIYGYTF
>TRBJ1-3|medium-sized|TRBV6-1
CASRPTGGRNTIYF
>TRBJ1-2|NA|TRBV4-1
CASSQPGQGVYGYTF
>TRBJ1-5|NA|TRBV19
CASSIIGAGQPQHF
>TRBJ2-7|NA|TRBV27
CASSMTPGQGVYEQYF
>TRBJ2-7|NA|TRBV5-1
CASSSSGRNEQYF
>TRBJ2-1|NA|TRBV18
CASSPSRDRTRRRSYNEQFF
>TRBJ1-1|NA|TRBV18
CASSPLVNTEAFF
>TRBJ1-3|NA|TRBV6-6
CASTSGNTIYF
>TRBJ2-6|NA|TRBV5-1
CASSLVGDKIFSGANVLTF
>TRBJ2-6|NA|TRBV2
CASSPPPRSGGSGANVLTF
>TRBJ1-4|NA|TRBV5-1
CASSLTGGANEKLFF
>TRBJ2-1|NA|TRBV5-1
CASITGTSDYNEQFF
>TRBJ2-1|NA|TRBV19
CASSIDRSASGRNEQFF
>TRBJ1-1|NA|TRBV7-6
CASSRLTGDNTEAFF
>TRBJ2-1|NA|TRBV29-1
CSVKRLAGGLEGQFF
>TRBJ1-1|NA|TRBV19
CASTLGVNTEAFF
>TRBJ1-4|NA|TRBV5-1
CASSGQGAANEKLFF
>TRBJ2-2|NA|TRBV4-2
CASRGLAGELFF
>TRBJ2-1|NA|TRBV14
CASSQASLRDEQFF
>TRBJ2-2|NA|TRBV25-1
CASSGTGMVGELFF
>TRBJ2-2|NA|TRBV6-1
CASSERQGYTGELFF
>TRBJ1-1|NA|TRBV14
CASSLLRVGGAFF
>TRBJ1-1|medium-sized|TRBV19
CASSIAGNIEAFF
>TRBJ1-5|NA|TRBV4-1
CASSPEVGGWQPQHF
>TRBJ2-2|NA|TRBV28
CASSLYQGGRLPGELFF
>TRBJ2-3|NA|TRBV5-8
CASSWGQGLGTDTQYF
>TRBJ2-2|NA|TRBV5-5
CASSLTSGRNTGELFF
>TRBJ1-2|NA|TRBV5-1
CASSRGTGPVSYGYTF
>TRBJ2-7|NA|TRBV18
CASSPLDRGRTTYEQYF
>TRBJ1-3|NA|TRBV30
CAWRGLGGNTIYF
>TRBJ2-7|NA|TRBV27
CATSPDRTSLGYEQYF
>TRBJ2-4|NA|TRBV2
CASSPLRGAKNIQYF